These T cell receptor beta chains were read from a single sample in a study of T-cell memory formation after mild COVID-19. TCRdb fed the 5' RACE reads into MiXCR, producing one record per CDR3 protein. The profile shows some 210,000 distinct CDR3 sequences, about 11% of them singletons. The sequencing input was PBMCs or a T cell subset sorted from them (not recorded which). The receptors originated from a man younger than 35 who had mild COVID-19 (a few samples of this study predate the infection). Cell type and time point are not known. Both conserved end residues are part of each CDR3. D genes are given only for firm matches. Some rows have no size entry. The others give once, few or many, or a class for an expanded clone.

clone_size: -
v_call: TRBV12-3/TRBV12-4
j_call: TRBJ1-5
d_call: -
cdr3_nt: TGTGCCAGCAGCCAAGGACAAACTAATCAGCCCCAGCATTTT
cdr3_aa: CASSQGQTNQPQHF

clone_size: few
v_call: TRBV5-6
j_call: TRBJ2-7
d_call: TRBD1
cdr3_nt: TGTGCCAGCAGACAGACAGGGGACCCCTACGAGCAGTACTTC
cdr3_aa: CASRQTGDPYEQYF

clone_size: few
v_call: TRBV29-1
j_call: TRBJ1-1
d_call: TRBD1
cdr3_nt: TGCAGCGTTGAGGTTGGACAGGGGGGGACTGAAGCTTTCTTT
cdr3_aa: CSVEVGQGGTEAFF

clone_size: many
v_call: TRBV5-1
j_call: TRBJ1-3
d_call: -
cdr3_nt: TGCGCCAGCAGCTTGGCCCCAGCTTACTCTGGAAACACCATATATTTT
cdr3_aa: CASSLAPAYSGNTIYF

clone_size: -
v_call: TRBV6-2/TRBV6-3
j_call: TRBJ2-5
d_call: -
cdr3_nt: TGTGCCAGCAGCTATGCGGTAGAGACCCAGTACTTC
cdr3_aa: CASSYAVETQYF

clone_size: few
v_call: TRBV5-4
j_call: TRBJ1-2
d_call: TRBD1
cdr3_nt: TGTGCCAGCACCATGGGACAGAACTATGGCTACACCTTC
cdr3_aa: CASTMGQNYGYTF

clone_size: many
v_call: TRBV7-9
j_call: TRBJ2-5
d_call: -
cdr3_nt: TGTGCCAGCAGGACGGACGGGGAGACCCAGTACTTC
cdr3_aa: CASRTDGETQYF

clone_size: -
v_call: TRBV5-6
j_call: TRBJ1-1
d_call: TRBD1
cdr3_nt: TGTGCCAGCAAAGACAGGGGCACTGAAGCTTTCTTT
cdr3_aa: CASKDRGTEAFF

clone_size: -
v_call: TRBV21-1
j_call: TRBJ1-2
d_call: -
cdr3_nt: TGTGCCAGCAGCACCTGGACAGGGGGCCCTAAGAACTATGGCTACACCTTC
cdr3_aa: CASSTWTGGPKNYGYTF

clone_size: few
v_call: TRBV5-1
j_call: TRBJ2-5
d_call: -
cdr3_nt: TGCGCCAGCAGCAAAGATCCAGGCGTGGAGACCCAGTACTTC
cdr3_aa: CASSKDPGVETQYF